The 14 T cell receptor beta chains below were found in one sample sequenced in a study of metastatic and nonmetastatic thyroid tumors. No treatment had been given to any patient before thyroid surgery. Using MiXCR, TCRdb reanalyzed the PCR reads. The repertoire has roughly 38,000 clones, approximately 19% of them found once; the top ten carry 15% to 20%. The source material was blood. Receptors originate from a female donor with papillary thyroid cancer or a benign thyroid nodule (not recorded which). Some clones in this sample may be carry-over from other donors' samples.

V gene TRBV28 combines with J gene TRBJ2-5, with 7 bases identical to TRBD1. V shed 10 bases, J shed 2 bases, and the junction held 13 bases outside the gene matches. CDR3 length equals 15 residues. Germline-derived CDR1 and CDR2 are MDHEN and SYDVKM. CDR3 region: CAISGDRASQETQYF. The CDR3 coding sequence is TGTGCCATCAGCGGTGACAGGGCCAGTCAAGAGACCCAGTACTTC.

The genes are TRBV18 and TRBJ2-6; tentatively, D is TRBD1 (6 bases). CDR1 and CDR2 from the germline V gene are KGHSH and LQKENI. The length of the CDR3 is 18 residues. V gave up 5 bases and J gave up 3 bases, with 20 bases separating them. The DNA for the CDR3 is TGTGCCAGCTCATCTACCTCTGACAGGAACGGTGGGGCCAACGTCCTGACTTTC. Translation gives CASSSTSDRNGGANVLTF. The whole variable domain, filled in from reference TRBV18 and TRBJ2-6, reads NAGVMQNPRHLVRRRGQEARLRCSPMKGHSHVYWYRQLPEEGLKFMVYLQKENIIDESGMPKERFSAEFPKEGPSILRIQQVVRGDSAAYFCASSSTSDRNGGANVLTFGAGSRLTVL.

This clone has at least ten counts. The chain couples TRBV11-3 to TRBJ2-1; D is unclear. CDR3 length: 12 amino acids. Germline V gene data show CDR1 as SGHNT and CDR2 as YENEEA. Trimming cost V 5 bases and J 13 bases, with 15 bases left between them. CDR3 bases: TGTGCCAGCAGCCTAATGAGTGGAAGTCAGTTCTTC. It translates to CASSLMSGSQFF.

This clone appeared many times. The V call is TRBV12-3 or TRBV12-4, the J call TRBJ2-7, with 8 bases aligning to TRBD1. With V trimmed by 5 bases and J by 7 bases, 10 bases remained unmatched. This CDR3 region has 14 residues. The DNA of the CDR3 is TGTGCCAGCAGTGGGGGACAGGCCACTGAGGAGCAGTACTTC. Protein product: CASSGGQATEEQYF.

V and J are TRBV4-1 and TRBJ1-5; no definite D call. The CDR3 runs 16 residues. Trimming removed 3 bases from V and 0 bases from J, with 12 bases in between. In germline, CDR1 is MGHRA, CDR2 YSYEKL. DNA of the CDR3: TGCGCCAGCAGCCATCCCGGGAGGGCTAGCAATCAGCCCCAGCATTTT. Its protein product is CASSHPGRASNQPQHF.

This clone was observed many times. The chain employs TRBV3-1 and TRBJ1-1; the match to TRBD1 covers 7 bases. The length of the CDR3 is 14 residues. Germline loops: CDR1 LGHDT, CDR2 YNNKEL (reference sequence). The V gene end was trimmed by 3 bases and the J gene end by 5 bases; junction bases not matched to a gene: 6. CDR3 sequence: CASSQGQGVTEAFF. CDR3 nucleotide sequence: TGTGCCAGCAGCCAGGGGCAGGGGGTTACTGAAGCTTTCTTT. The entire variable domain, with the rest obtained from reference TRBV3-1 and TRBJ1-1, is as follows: DTAVSQTPKYLVTQMGNDKSIKCEQNLGHDTMYWYKQDSKKFLKIMFSYNNKELIINETVPNRFSPKSPDKAHLNLHINSLELGDSAVYFCASSQGQGVTEAFFGQGTRLTVV.

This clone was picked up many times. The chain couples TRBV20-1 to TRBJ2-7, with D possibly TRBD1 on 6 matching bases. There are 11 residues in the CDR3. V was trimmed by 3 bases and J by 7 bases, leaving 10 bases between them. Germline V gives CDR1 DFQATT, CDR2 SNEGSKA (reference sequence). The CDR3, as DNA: TGCAGTGCTAGGTACAGGGAGGAGCAGTACTTC. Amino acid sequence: CSARYREEQYF.

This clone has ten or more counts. CDR3 amino acids: CAWSHVFSYEQYF. Here the CDR3 DNA reads TGTGCCTGGAGTCACGTGTTCTCCTACGAGCAGTACTTC. This chain connects TRBV30 to TRBJ2-7; the D is unclear. The CDR3 consists of 13 residues. Trimming stripped 2 bases from V and 0 bases from J, with 8 bases between. From germline, CDR1 is GTSNPN and CDR2 SVGIG (reference sequence).

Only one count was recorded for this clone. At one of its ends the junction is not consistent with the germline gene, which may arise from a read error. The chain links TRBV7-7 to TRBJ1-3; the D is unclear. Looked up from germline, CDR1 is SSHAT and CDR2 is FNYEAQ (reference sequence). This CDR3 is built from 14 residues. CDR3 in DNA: TGTGCTAGCAGCTTAGTGACTGGCGTAAACACCATATATTTT. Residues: CASSLVTGVNTIYF.

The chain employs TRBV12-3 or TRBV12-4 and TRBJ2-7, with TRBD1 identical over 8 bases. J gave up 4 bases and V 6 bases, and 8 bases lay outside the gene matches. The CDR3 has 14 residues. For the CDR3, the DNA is TGTGCCAGCAGGATACAGGGGGATAGGTACGAGCAGTACTTC. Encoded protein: CASRIQGDRYEQYF.

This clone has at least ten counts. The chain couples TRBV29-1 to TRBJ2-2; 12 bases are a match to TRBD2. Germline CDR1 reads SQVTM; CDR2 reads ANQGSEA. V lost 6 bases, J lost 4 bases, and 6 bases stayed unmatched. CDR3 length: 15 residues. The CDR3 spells CSVTGTSGFTGELFF. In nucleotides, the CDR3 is TGCAGCGTCACGGGGACTAGCGGGTTCACCGGGGAGCTGTTTTTT.

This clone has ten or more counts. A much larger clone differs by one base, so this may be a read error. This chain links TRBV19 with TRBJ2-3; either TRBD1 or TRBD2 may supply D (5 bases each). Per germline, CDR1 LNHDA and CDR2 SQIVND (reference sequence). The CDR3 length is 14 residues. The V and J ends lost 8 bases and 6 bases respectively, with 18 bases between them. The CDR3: CASGSTGPGDTQYF. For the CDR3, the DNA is TGTGCCAGTGGTTCTACGGGACCGGGGGATACGCAGTATTTT.

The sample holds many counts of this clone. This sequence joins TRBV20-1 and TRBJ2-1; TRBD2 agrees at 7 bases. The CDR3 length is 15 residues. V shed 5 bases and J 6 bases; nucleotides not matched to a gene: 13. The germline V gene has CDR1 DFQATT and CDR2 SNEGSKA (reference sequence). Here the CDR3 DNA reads TGCAGTGCTCACCGAATCGGGGAGGGCCGCAATGAGCAGTTCTTC. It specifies CSAHRIGEGRNEQFF.

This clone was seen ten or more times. This CDR3 is CSARGDSYNEQFF. CDR3 DNA: TGCAGTGCCCGAGGGGACAGTTACAATGAGCAGTTCTTC. The V and J genes are TRBV20-1 and TRBJ2-1; TRBD1 matches 7 bases. Germline assignment: CDR1 DFQATT and CDR2 SNEGSKA (reference sequence). The CDR3 is made up of 13 amino acids. Trimming at V came to 6 bases and at J to 4 bases, leaving 6 bases not matched to a gene.